The 10 T cell receptor beta chains below come from one sample, sequenced in a study of T-cell memory formation after mild COVID-19. MiXCR was run by TCRdb on the 5' RACE reads, yielding one entry per CDR3 protein. Found here are 190,000 or so distinct CDR3 sequences, 20% to 25% of them singletons; the top ten hold roughly 23%. Source material: PBMCs or a T cell subset sorted from them (not recorded which). These receptors originate from an adult woman who had mild COVID-19 (a few samples of this study predate the infection). Cell type and time point are not known.

This clonotype was detected ten times or more. This chain joins TRBV6-2 or TRBV6-3 and TRBJ2-1; maybe TRBD2 (5 bases). The CDR3 consists of 14 residues. In germline, CDR1 is MNHEY, CDR2 SVGEGT. The ends were cut back, 0 bases at V and 7 bases at J, with 10 bases in the middle. The CDR3 sequence: CASSYSGVQNEQFF. The CDR3 DNA reads as TGTGCCAGCAGTTACTCGGGAGTTCAGAATGAGCAGTTCTTC.

The chain links TRBV4-3 to TRBJ1-2, with D possibly being TRBD1 (5 bases). The CDR3 has 13 amino acids. CDR1 is LGHNA, CDR2 YSLEER, per germline. V lost 6 bases and J lost 6, with 14 bases in between. The CDR3, as DNA: TGCGCCAGCAGTCCAGGGCTGCGGGATGGCTACACCTTC. This translates into CASSPGLRDGYTF.

The table lists this clonotype with a few counts. The rearrangement joins TRBV27 to TRBJ2-3, with 8 bases matching TRBD1. CDR3 length: 16 residues. J was trimmed by 6 bases and V by 5 bases; bases with no gene match: 13. Germline V gene sequence: CDR1 MNHEY, CDR2 SMNVEV (reference sequence). Here the CDR3 reads CASSPLDRGHVDTQYF. CDR3 bases: TGTGCCAGCAGTCCATTAGACAGGGGTCATGTGGATACGCAGTATTTT.

The chain joins TRBV5-6 to TRBJ1-5; 12 bases are a match to TRBD1. V gave up 3 bases and J gave up 5 bases; unmatched junction bases: 6. CDR3 length: 16 residues. Germline values: CDR1 SGHDT, CDR2 YYEEEE. DNA for the CDR3: TGTGCCAGCAGCTCGACCGGGACAGGGGGCGATCAGCCCCAGCATTTT. Translating gives CASSSTGTGGDQPQHF.

Of note for this clonotype: The conserved final phenylalanine or tryptophan is absent from the CDR3, which likely points to a read error. The chain carries TRBV7-9 and TRBJ2-7, with TRBD2 matching 11 bases. In germline, CDR1 is SEHNR, CDR2 FQNEAQ (reference sequence). V dropped 1 base and J dropped 5; count of bases not matched to a gene: 4. The CDR3 runs 15 residues. For the CDR3, the DNA is TGTGCCAGCAGCTTAGTAACTAGCGGGAGCCACGAGCAGTACTTA. Translated, it gives CASSLVTSGSHEQYL.

V is TRBV6-5 and J is TRBJ1-3; 7 bases match TRBD1. V lost 7 bases, J lost 4 bases, and 4 bases stayed unmatched. Germline V CDR1 and CDR2: MNHEY, SVGAGI. This CDR3 comprises 13 residues. The CDR3 sequence is CASTSGGGNTIYF. In DNA, the CDR3 is TGTGCCAGCACCTCAGGGGGAGGAAACACCATATATTTT.

The chain couples TRBV5-1 to TRBJ1-3, with D unclear. Trimming pared 0 bases from V and 4 bases from J, leaving 8 bases between. The CDR3 is 14 amino acids. Per the germline V gene, CDR1 is SGHRS and CDR2 is YFSETQ. CDR3 nucleotides: TGCGCCAGCAGCTTGGAAGGAGGGGGAAACACCATATATTTT. As protein: CASSLEGGGNTIYF. Drawing the rest from reference TRBV5-1 and TRBJ1-3, the complete variable domain is KAGVTQTPRYLIKTRGQQVTLSCSPISGHRSVSWYQQTPGQGLQFLFEYFSETQRNKGNFPGRFSGRQFSNSRSEMNVSTLELGDSALYLCASSLEGGGNTIYFGEGSWLTVV.

CDR3 nucleotides: TGTGCCAGCAGCGTAGCCCCGGAGGGCACAGATACGCAGTATTTT. It yields the protein CASSVAPEGTDTQYF. The chain is built from TRBV9 and TRBJ2-3; perhaps TRBD2 as D (5 bases). Trimming stripped 0 bases from V and 1 base from J, with 9 bases between. The germline CDR1 and CDR2 sequences are SGDLS and YYNGEE. The CDR3 extends over 15 amino acids.

The chain employs TRBV12-5 and TRBJ2-5, with 8 bases lining up with TRBD1. CDR3 size: 16 residues. The V segment lost 5 bases and the J segment 0 bases; nucleotides outside the gene matches: 8. Germline V gene data show CDR1 as LGHNT and CDR2 as FRNRAP. The CDR3 sequence is CASGLGTGGDQETQYF. The CDR3 DNA is TGTGCTAGTGGTCTCGGGACAGGAGGTGACCAAGAGACCCAGTACTTC.

The chain uses TRBV11-2 and TRBJ2-1; 7 positions match TRBD2. This CDR3 has 15 residues. Trimming at V came to 5 bases and at J to 4 bases, leaving 8 bases not matched to a gene. Germline CDR1 is SGHAT and CDR2 is FQNNGV. The CDR3 is CASSAAGAGYNEQFF. The CDR3 nucleotides are TGTGCCAGCAGCGCCGCGGGAGCGGGATACAATGAGCAGTTCTTC.